This TCR beta chain was recorded in a study of blood T cell repertoires in COVID-19 (dated by TCRdb to between 2020 and 2021). In the study overall: Samples from collaborators originated in the United States, Italy and Spain and spanned both the acute and convalescent phases of COVID-19. The prospective study material was composed of cDNA or gDNA derived from T cells, B-cell-depleted T cells, or PBMCs. Samples were obtained from the ongoing ImmuneRACE study (first 160 participants) and from 1,200 or so subjects provided by 6 global collaborators. Where HLA class I and class II types were available, the types were taken from metadata supplied by the sample provider, not from assay-based typing. Subjects who had been exposed to COVID-19, were actively infected with it, or had recovered from it provided the deeply sampled blood TCRbeta repertoires that made up the dataset. Sample metadata almost always included a de-identified subject ID, COVID-19 status, age in years and sex. The repertoires were released in a freely available public database intended as a resource for research on the immune response to SARS-CoV-2.

In the prospective study, participants were roughly 18 to 100 years old, resided in about 25 geographic areas of the United States, and were enrolled through a virtual design. In the prospective study, cohorts were assigned on the basis of participant-reported clinical history obtained from a screening survey and a study questionnaire. Recovered participants in ImmuneRACE Cohort 3 were defined as having two consecutive negative NP/OP PCR tests, clearance from a healthcare professional, or resolution of symptoms. Each participant in the prospective study had whole blood, serum and a nasopharyngeal or oropharyngeal swab collected by mobile phlebotomists. Additional blood draws and questionnaires over an approximately 2-month period could optionally be provided by prospective study participants. Before DNA extraction, prospective study blood samples were shipped either frozen or at room temperature.

TCRbeta CDR3 regions were amplified from genomic DNA using the immunoSEQ Assay, a bias-controlled multiplex PCR. Turning to the authors' computational methods: The number of nucleated cells in each sample was estimated from the amplification of reference gene primers within the assay. To quantify the absolute abundance of each unique TCRbeta CDR3 rearrangement, sequence reads were collapsed and filtered. For each sample, productive Simpson clonality was calculated by taking the square root of Simpson's diversity index across productive rearrangements. TCRdb limited this immuneACCESS table to in-frame rearrangements with V and J called. A share of clones is missing; checked studies link under half to unresolved V genes, and the rest is unexplained. Clonal size and the V and J genes are those of that table, whereas D and trimming came from the DNA. The sample includes 350,000 or so clones, with 92% observed a single time. The ten top clones hold less than 20% of the sample.

Overall study results and their limits: Clinical and demographic metadata were provided uncurated, with the amount varying by source and participant.

Concerning this clone itself: What this receptor recognizes is not known. No much larger clone exists at a distance of one base, and base qualities are not known.

What was sequenced was PBMCs or T cells enriched from blood (not recorded which). This TCR came from a woman under 40 who had recovered from COVID-19.

The sequence in DNA is TGTGCCAGCAGCCAGAGGTCTTGGACTAGCGGGAGGAATGAGCAGTTCTTC. Translated, it gives CASSQRSWTSGRNEQFF. The V gene is TRBV3-1 (or the pseudogene TRBV3-2) and the J gene is TRBJ2-1; TRBD2 agrees with 14 junctional bases. V has 3 bases trimmed and J has 7 bases trimmed; junction bases matching no gene number 8. Reading from cysteine to phenylalanine, the CDR3 counts 17 amino acids. The sequence is cut down to CDR3 DNA, 51 bases in frame from base 1. CDR1 and CDR2 are read off the germline V gene (reference sequence) as LGHDT and YNNKEL.